A selection of T cell receptor beta chains follows, all from one sample in a study of cytomegalovirus exposure and HLA in healthy donors. Sequenced by immunoSEQ multiplex PCR; TCRdb stores in-frame clones only, minus some. The sample includes roughly 120,000 clones, about 72% of them seen just once. The material sequenced was PBMCs. The receptor set was obtained from a man aged 25-45 years in good health and CMV-seropositive. The CDR3 runs from the conserved cysteine through the conserved F or W. A D gene is named only where the DNA matches it firmly. Some rows have no size entry. The others give once, few or many, or a class for an expanded clone.

clone size: -; CDR3 length: 17; V gene: TRBV5-1; D gene: -; J gene: TRBJ1-1; CDR3 DNA: TGCGCCAGCAGCTTGCGGAGTGGTCCGAACTGGATCACTGAAGCTTTCTTT; CDR3 protein: CASSLRSGPNWITEAFF
clone size: -; CDR3 length: 13; V gene: TRBV29-1; D gene: TRBD1; J gene: TRBJ2-1; CDR3 DNA: TGCAGCGTTGGGACAGGGGGCTACAATGAGCAGTTCTTC; CDR3 protein: CSVGTGGYNEQFF
clone size: -; CDR3 length: 16; V gene: TRBV18; D gene: TRBD1; J gene: TRBJ1-5; CDR3 DNA: TGTGCCAGCTCACAACAGGGACAGGGAAATGGTCAGCCCCAGCATTTT; CDR3 protein: CASSQQGQGNGQPQHF
clone size: -; CDR3 length: 15; V gene: TRBV4-2; D gene: TRBD1; J gene: TRBJ1-1; CDR3 DNA: TGTGCCAGCAGCCAAGACCGACAGGGGTCCACTGAAGCTTTCTTT; CDR3 protein: CASSQDRQGSTEAFF
clone size: -; CDR3 length: 17; V gene: TRBV10-3; D gene: -; J gene: TRBJ2-2; CDR3 DNA: TGTGCCATCAGTGAGGGGAGGCAGGGATCGGGGACCGGGGAGCTGTTTTTT; CDR3 protein: CAISEGRQGSGTGELFF
clone size: -; CDR3 length: 18; V gene: TRBV27; D gene: TRBD1; J gene: TRBJ2-2; CDR3 DNA: TGTGCCAGCAGTCCGGGAGTGACCGGGACAGGGAACACCGGGGAGCTGTTTTTT; CDR3 protein: CASSPGVTGTGNTGELFF
clone size: -; CDR3 length: 14; V gene: TRBV9; D gene: -; J gene: TRBJ2-1; CDR3 DNA: TGTGCCAGCAGCCCCCGAGGTTCTCTGGGTGAGCAGTTCTTC; CDR3 protein: CASSPRGSLGEQFF
clone size: -; CDR3 length: 13; V gene: TRBV6-5; D gene: -; J gene: TRBJ2-7; CDR3 DNA: TGTGCCAGCAGTTCACTCACAGGCTACGAGCAGTACTTC; CDR3 protein: CASSSLTGYEQYF
clone size: -; CDR3 length: 14; V gene: TRBV7-6; D gene: -; J gene: TRBJ2-7; CDR3 DNA: TGTGCCAGCAGCCTCAACAGGGTCTCCTACGAGCAGTACTTC; CDR3 protein: CASSLNRVSYEQYF
clone size: -; CDR3 length: 16; V gene: TRBV25-1; D gene: TRBD2; J gene: TRBJ2-1; CDR3 DNA: TGTGCCAGCAGTGATTACGGGACTAGACGGTACAATGAGCAGTTCTTC; CDR3 protein: CASSDYGTRRYNEQFF
clone size: once; CDR3 length: 14; V gene: TRBV5-1; D gene: -; J gene: TRBJ2-1; CDR3 DNA: TGCGCCAGCAGCTTGGATGCCAGCTACAATGAGCAGTTCTTC; CDR3 protein: CASSLDASYNEQFF
clone size: -; CDR3 length: 15; V gene: TRBV11-3; D gene: TRBD2; J gene: TRBJ2-7; CDR3 DNA: TGTGCCAGCAGCTTAGATTACGGGACTAGTTACGAGCAGTACTTC; CDR3 protein: CASSLDYGTSYEQYF
clone size: -; CDR3 length: 15; V gene: TRBV11-1; D gene: TRBD1; J gene: TRBJ2-5; CDR3 DNA: TGTGCCAGCAGCTCAGGGGGCAGGACCCAAGAGACCCAGTACTTC; CDR3 protein: CASSSGGRTQETQYF